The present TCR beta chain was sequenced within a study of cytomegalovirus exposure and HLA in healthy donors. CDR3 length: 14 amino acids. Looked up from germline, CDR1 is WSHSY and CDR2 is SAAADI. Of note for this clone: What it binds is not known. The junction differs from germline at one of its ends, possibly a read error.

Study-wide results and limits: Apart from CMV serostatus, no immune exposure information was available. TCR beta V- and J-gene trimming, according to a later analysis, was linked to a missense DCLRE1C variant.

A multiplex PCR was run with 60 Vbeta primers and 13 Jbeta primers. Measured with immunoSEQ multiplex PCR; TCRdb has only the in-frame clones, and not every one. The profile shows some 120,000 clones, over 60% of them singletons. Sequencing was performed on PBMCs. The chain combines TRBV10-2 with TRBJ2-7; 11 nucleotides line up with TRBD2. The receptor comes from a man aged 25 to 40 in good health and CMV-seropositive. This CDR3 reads CASSDGLAGYERYF. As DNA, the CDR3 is TGCGCCAGCAGTGACGGACTAGCGGGCTACGAGCGGTACTTC.